This T cell receptor beta chain stems from a study of cytomegalovirus exposure and HLA in healthy donors. The wider study: Later analysis reported that the 130 or so validation repertoires shared the platform of the roughly 630 first-cohort repertoires. Study-level points and caveats: Later, an analysis found that TCR clusters from the first cohort tended to co-occur in the roughly 120 validation repertoires.

Profiled with immunoSEQ multiplex PCR; TCRdb holds only in-frame clones, not every one. The sample lists some 98,000 clones, more than 75% occurring once. The CDR3 is 16 residues long. Germline CDR1 reads SGHDT; CDR2 reads YYEEEE. V shed 4 bases and J 5 bases; nucleotides not matched to a gene: 13. On this clone: Antigen: not known.

The 120-subject validation cohort, separate from the roughly 700-subject first cohort, included the donors. The sample was PBMCs. The chain links TRBV5-6 to TRBJ2-7; 9 bases map to TRBD1. The TCR originated in a man younger than 30 in good health and CMV-seropositive. The CDR3 DNA reads TGTGCCAGCAGCGGTACAGGGGGCGTTTTATCCCACGAGCAGTACTTC. The encoded protein is CASSGTGGVLSHEQYF.